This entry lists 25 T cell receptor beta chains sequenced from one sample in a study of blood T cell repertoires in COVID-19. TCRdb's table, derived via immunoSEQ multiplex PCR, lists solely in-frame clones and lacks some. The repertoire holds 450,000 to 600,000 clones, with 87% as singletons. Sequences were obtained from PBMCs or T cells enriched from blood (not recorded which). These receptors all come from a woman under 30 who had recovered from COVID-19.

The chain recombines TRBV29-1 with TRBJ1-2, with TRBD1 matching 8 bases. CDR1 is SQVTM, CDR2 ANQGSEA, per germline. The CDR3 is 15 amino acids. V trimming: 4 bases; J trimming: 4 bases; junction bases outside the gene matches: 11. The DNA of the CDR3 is TGCAGCGTTGTGGGGGACAGGCGAGGAGGCTATGGCTACACCTTC. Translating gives CSVVGDRRGGYGYTF.

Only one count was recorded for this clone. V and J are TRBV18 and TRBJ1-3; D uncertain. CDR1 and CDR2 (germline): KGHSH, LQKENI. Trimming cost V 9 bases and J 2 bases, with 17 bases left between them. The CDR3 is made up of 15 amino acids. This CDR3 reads CASFLRGGAGNTIYF. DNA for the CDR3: TGTGCCAGTTTCCTACGGGGTGGAGCTGGAAACACCATATATTTT.

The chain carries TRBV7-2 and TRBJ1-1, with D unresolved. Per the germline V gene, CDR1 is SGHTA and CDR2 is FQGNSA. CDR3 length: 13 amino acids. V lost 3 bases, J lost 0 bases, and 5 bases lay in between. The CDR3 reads CASSLSMNTEAFF. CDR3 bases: TGTGCCAGCAGCTTGTCCATGAACACTGAAGCTTTCTTT.

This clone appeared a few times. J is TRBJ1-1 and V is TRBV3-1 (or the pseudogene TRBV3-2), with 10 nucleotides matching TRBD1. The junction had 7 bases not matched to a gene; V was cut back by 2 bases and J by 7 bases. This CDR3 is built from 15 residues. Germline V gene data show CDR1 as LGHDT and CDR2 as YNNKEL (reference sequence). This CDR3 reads CASSQSGTGVFEAFF. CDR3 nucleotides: TGTGCCAGCAGCCAATCTGGGACAGGGGTTTTTGAAGCTTTCTTT.

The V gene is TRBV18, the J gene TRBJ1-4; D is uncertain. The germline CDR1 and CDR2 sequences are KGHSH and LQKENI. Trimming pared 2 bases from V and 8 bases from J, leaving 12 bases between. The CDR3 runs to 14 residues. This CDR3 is CASSPEAGEEKLFF. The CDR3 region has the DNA TGTGCCAGCTCACCAGAAGCTGGAGAGGAAAAACTGTTTTTT.

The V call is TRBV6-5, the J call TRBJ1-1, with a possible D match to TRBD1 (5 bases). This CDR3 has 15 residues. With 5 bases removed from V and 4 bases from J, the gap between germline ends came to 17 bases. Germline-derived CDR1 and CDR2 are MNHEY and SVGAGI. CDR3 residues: CASSLAHGGGTEAFF. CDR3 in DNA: TGTGCCAGCAGTCTCGCACACGGGGGGGGCACTGAAGCTTTCTTT.

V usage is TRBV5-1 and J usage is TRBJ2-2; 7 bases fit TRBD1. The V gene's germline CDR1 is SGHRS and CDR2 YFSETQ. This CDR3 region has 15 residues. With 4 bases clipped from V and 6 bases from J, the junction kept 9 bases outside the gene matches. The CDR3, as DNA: TGCGCCAGCAGCCAAGGGGGCGGTTCGGCCGGGGAGCTGTTTTTT. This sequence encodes CASSQGGGSAGELFF.

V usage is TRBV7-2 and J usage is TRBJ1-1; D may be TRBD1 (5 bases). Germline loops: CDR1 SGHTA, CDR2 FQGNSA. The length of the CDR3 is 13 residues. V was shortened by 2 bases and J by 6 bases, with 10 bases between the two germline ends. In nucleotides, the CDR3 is TGTGCCAGCAGCTTAACGGGGGACGCTGAAGCTTTCTTT. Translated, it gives CASSLTGDAEAFF. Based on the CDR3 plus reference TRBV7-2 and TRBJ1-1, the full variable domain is GAGVSQSPSNKVTEKGKDVELRCDPISGHTALYWYRQSLGQGLEFLIYFQGNSAPDKSGLPSDRFSAERTGGSVSTLTIQRTQQEDSAVYLCASSLTGDAEAFFGQGTRLTVV.

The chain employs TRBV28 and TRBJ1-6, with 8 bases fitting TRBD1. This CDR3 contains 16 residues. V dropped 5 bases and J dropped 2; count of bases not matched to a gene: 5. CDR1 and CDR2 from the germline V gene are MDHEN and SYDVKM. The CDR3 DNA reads TGTGCCAGCAGTCCAGCGACAGGGGCCTATAATTCACCCCTCCACTTT. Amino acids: CASSPATGAYNSPLHF. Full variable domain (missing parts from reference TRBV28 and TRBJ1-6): DVKVTQSSRYLVKRTGEKVFLECVQDMDHENMFWYRQDPGLGLRLIYFSYDVKMKEKGDIPEGYSVSREKKERFSLILESASTNQTSMYLCASSPATGAYNSPLHFGNGTRLTVT.

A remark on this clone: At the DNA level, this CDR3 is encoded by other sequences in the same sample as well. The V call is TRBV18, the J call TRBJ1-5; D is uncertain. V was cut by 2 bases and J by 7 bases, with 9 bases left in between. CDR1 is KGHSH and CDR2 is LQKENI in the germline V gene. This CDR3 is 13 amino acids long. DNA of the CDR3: TGTGCCAGCTCACCAGACAAAAACCAGCCCCAGCATTTT. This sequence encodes CASSPDKNQPQHF. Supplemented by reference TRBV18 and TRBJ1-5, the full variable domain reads NAGVMQNPRHLVRRRGQEARLRCSPMKGHSHVYWYRQLPEEGLKFMVYLQKENIIDESGMPKERFSAEFPKEGPSILRIQQVVRGDSAAYFCASSPDKNQPQHFGDGTRLSIL.

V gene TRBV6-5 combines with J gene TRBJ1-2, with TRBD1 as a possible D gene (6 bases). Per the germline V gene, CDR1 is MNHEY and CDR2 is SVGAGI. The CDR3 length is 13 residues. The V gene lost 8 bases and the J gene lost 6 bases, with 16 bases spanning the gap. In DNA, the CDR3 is TGTGCCAGCCGAGACAGGCGCTATGATGGCTACACCTTC. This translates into CASRDRRYDGYTF.

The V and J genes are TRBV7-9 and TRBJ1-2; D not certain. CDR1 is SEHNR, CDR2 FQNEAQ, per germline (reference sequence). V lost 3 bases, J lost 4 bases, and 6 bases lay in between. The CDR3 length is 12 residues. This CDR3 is CASSLGSYGYTF. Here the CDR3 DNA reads TGTGCCAGCAGCTTGGGCAGCTATGGCTACACCTTC.

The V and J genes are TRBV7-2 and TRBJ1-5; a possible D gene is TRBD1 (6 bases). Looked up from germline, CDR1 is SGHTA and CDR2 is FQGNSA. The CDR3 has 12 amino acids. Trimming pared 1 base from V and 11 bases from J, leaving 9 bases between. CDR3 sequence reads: CASSLDRTAQHF. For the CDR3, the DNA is TGTGCCAGCAGCTTAGACCGGACAGCCCAGCATTTT. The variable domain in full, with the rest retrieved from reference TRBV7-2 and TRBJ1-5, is GAGVSQSPSNKVTEKGKDVELRCDPISGHTALYWYRQSLGQGLEFLIYFQGNSAPDKSGLPSDRFSAERTGGSVSTLTIQRTQQEDSAVYLCASSLDRTAQHFGDGTRLSIL.

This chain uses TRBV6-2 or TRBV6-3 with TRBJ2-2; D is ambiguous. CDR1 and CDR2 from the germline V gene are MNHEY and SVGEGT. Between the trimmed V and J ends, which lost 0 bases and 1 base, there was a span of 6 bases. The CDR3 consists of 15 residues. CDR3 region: CASSYSGGNTGELFF. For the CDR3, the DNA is TGTGCCAGCAGTTACTCAGGCGGGAACACCGGGGAGCTGTTTTTT.

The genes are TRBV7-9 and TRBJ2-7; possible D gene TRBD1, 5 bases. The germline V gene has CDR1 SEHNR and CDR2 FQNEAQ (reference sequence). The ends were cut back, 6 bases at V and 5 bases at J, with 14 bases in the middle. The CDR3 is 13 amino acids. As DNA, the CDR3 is TGTGCCAGCAGGTCGGCAGGGAAGGACGAGCAGTACTTC. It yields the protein CASRSAGKDEQYF.

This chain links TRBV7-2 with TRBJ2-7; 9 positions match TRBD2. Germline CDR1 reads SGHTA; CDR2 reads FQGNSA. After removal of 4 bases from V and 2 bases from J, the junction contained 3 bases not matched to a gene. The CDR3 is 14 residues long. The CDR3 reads CASSSRGGPYEQYF. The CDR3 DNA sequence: TGTGCCAGCAGCTCGCGGGGGGGCCCCTACGAGCAGTACTTC.

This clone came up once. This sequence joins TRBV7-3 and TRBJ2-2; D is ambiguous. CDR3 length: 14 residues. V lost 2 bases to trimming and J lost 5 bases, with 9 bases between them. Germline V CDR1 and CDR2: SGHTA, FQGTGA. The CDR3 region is CASSLDPGTGELFF. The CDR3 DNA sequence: TGTGCCAGCAGCTTAGACCCCGGGACCGGGGAGCTGTTTTTT.

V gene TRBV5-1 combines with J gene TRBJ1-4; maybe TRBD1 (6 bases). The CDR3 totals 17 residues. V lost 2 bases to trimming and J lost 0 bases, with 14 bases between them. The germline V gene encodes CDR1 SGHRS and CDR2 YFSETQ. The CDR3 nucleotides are TGCGCCAGCAGCTTAAGGGGACAAGATGCAACTAATGAAAAACTGTTTTTT. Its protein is CASSLRGQDATNEKLFF.

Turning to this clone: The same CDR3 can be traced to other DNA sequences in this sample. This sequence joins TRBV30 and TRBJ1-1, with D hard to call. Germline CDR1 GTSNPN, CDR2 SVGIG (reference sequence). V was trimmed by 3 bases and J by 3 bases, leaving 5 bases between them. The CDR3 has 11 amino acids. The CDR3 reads CAWSRDTEAFF. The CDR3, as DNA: TGTGCCTGGAGCCGGGACACTGAAGCTTTCTTT.

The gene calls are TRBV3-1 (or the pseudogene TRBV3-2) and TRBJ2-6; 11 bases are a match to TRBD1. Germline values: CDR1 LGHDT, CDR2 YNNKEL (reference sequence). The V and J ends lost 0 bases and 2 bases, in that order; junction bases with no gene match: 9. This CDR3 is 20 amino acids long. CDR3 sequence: CASSQEGGQGDGTGANVLTF. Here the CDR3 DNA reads TGTGCCAGCAGCCAAGAAGGGGGACAGGGGGACGGCACTGGGGCCAACGTCCTGACTTTC.

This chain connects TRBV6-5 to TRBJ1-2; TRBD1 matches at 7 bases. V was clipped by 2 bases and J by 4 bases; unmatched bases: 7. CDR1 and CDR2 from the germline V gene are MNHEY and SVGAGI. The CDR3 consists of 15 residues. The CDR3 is CASSYRGPKIYGYTF. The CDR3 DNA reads TGTGCCAGCAGTTACAGGGGGCCTAAGATCTATGGCTACACCTTC.

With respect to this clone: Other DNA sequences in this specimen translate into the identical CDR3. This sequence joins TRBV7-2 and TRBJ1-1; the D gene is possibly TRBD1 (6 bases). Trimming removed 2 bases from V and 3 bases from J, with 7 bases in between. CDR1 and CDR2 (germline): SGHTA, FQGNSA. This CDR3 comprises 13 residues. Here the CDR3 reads CASSLSGDTEAFF. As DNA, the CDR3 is TGTGCCAGCAGCTTATCAGGGGACACTGAAGCTTTCTTT.

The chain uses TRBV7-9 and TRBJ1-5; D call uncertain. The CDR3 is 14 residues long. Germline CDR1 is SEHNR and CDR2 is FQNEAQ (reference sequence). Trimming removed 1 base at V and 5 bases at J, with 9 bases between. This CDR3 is CASSLGVEHQPQHF. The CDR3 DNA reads TGTGCCAGCAGCTTAGGGGTGGAGCATCAGCCCCAGCATTTT.

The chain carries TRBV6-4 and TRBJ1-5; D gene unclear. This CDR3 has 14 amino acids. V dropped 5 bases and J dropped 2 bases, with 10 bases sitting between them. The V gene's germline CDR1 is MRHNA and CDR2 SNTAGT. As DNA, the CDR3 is TGTGCCAGCAGTTCGGGTTTCGGCAATCAGCCCCAGCATTTT. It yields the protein CASSSGFGNQPQHF.

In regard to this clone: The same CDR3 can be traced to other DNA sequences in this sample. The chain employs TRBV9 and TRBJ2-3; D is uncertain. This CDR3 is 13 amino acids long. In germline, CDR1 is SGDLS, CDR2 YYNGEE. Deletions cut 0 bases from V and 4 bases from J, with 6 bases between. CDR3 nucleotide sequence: TGTGCCAGCAGCGTAGGGTCAGCAGATACGCAGTATTTT. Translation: CASSVGSADTQYF.